This TCR beta chain was obtained from a study of beta chain features in type 1 diabetes. On the study more broadly: Analysis included over 90 million sorted cells drawn from all samples.

In the case of this clone: What it binds is unknown.

Using CD45RO/CCR7/CD25/CD127/CD95/CD27, CD4+ naive, central memory, regulatory and stem cell-like memory cells were sorted. General study findings and limits: Among patients, naive, central memory and Treg TCRB repertoires appeared more similar than among healthy donors. Lower insertion and higher deletion counts appeared at VDJ junctions in type 1 diabetes patients.

cDNA synthesis used the whole RNA isolate, giving expressed TCRB sequences. The assay was immunoSEQ multiplex PCR, and TCRdb's table has in-frame clones only and misses some. The sample yields around 310,000 clones, approximately 11% seen once. The TCR was taken from a woman in her thirties in good health. The sample was naive CD4+ T cells from blood.

The CDR3, as DNA: TGTGCCAGCAGCTTAGTTGCAGGGACCTACGAGCAGTACTTC. This encodes CASSLVAGTYEQYF. The rearrangement links TRBV7-2 to TRBJ2-7; D might be TRBD1 (5 bases). V lost 1 base, J lost 2 bases, and 9 bases lay in between. This CDR3 comprises 14 residues. Looked up from germline, CDR1 is SGHTA and CDR2 is FQGNSA.